Presented here are 2 T cell receptor beta chains from one specimen sequenced in a study of blood T cells in healthy people across ages. Next came a second PCR, run for about 7 to 12 cycles, which used a sample-barcoded 5' primer along with a J-beta primer mix. Each CDR3 protein is one row after TCRdb ran MiXCR on the 5' RACE reads. The data hold approximately 600,000 distinct CDR3 sequences, with under 65% observed a single time. Material for sequencing was blood. All receptors derive from a man between 60 and 75 years old in good health.

This clonotype was observed a few times. The genes are TRBV29-1 and TRBJ2-3, with D perhaps TRBD1 (6 bases). Between the trimmed V and J ends, which lost 6 bases and 3 bases, there was a span of 10 bases. The length of the CDR3 is 12 residues. CDR1 is SQVTM and CDR2 is ANQGSEA in the germline V gene. The CDR3 nucleotides read TGCAGCGTACTAGGACAGACAGATACGCAGTATTTT. As protein: CSVLGQTDTQYF.

The CDR3 sequence is CSAHGAIRGTEAFF. The CDR3 region has the DNA TGCAGTGCCCACGGGGCCATCAGGGGGACTGAAGCTTTCTTT. The chain employs TRBV20-1 and TRBJ1-1; 7 positions agree with TRBD1. V shed 6 bases, J shed 5 bases, and the junction held 12 bases outside the gene matches. The CDR3 totals 14 residues. Germline V gene lookup returns CDR1 DFQATT and CDR2 SNEGSKA (reference sequence).